A single sample gave rise to the 19 T cell receptor beta chains below, sequenced in a study of beta chain features in type 1 diabetes. General observations from the study: The study found moderately but significantly shorter TCRB CDR3s in all four CD4+ subsets of Type 1 diabetes patients.

All of the isolated RNA was reverse transcribed, so expressed TCRB transcripts were sequenced. Using immunoSEQ multiplex PCR, the repertoire was profiled, and TCRdb retains in-frame clones only, with some absent. This table has roughly 300,000 clones, over 11% appearing once. Their cognate antigens are unknown. Sequenced sample: naive CD4+ T cells from blood. The origin of the receptors is a man younger than 40 with type 1 diabetes.

The rearrangement joins TRBV28 to TRBJ2-7; 9 nucleotides align to TRBD1. Unmatched junction bases numbered 14, after V lost 7 bases and J lost 7 bases. Germline lookup yields CDR1 MDHEN and CDR2 SYDVKM. This CDR3 has 15 amino acids. CDR3: CASILDRTGVWEQYF. The CDR3 DNA sequence: TGTGCCAGCATTCTGGACCGGACAGGGGTCTGGGAGCAGTACTTC.

This chain uses TRBV28 with TRBJ2-5, with 12 bases fitting TRBD2. Germline CDR1 reads MDHEN; CDR2 reads SYDVKM. There are 21 residues in the CDR3. The V gene end was trimmed by 3 bases and the J gene end by 8 bases; junction bases not matched to a gene: 25. The chain's CDR3 is CASSFSRWTSGDRSFPTTQYF. The CDR3 DNA reads TGTGCCAGCAGTTTCAGTCGTTGGACTAGCGGGGACCGATCTTTCCCCACCACCCAGTACTTC.

This rearrangement joins TRBV7-2 to TRBJ1-4, with a weak D call TRBD1 (5 bases). The germline gives CDR1 SGHTA, CDR2 FQGNSA. The CDR3 covers 14 residues. Trimming left V 5 bases short and J 7 bases short, with 14 bases between. This CDR3 is CASSPQTVSEKLFF. The DNA for the CDR3 is TGTGCCAGCAGCCCTCAGACAGTATCTGAAAAACTGTTTTTT.

The rearrangement links TRBV9 to TRBJ2-1, with no clear D. V gave up 0 bases and J gave up 4 bases, with 8 bases separating them. Germline V gene lookup returns CDR1 SGDLS and CDR2 YYNGEE. The CDR3 covers 14 residues. The CDR3 loop reads CASSVGIAYNEQFF. CDR3 sequence (DNA): TGTGCCAGCAGCGTAGGGATAGCTTACAATGAGCAGTTCTTC.

The chain carries TRBV2 and TRBJ2-1, with 14 bases matching TRBD2. Germline CDR1 SNHLY, CDR2 FYNNEI. J gave up 7 bases and V 6 bases, and 5 bases lay outside the gene matches. The CDR3 totals 15 residues. Here the CDR3 DNA reads TGTGCCAGCAGAGGGACTAGCGGGAGTCGGAATGAGCAGTTCTTC. Translating gives CASRGTSGSRNEQFF. Combining the CDR3 with reference TRBV2 and TRBJ2-1 gives the whole variable domain EPEVTQTPSHQVTQMGQEVILRCVPISNHLYFYWYRQILGQKVEFLVSFYNNEISEKSEIFDDQFSVERPDGSNFTLKIRSTKLEDSAMYFCASRGTSGSRNEQFFGPGTRLTVL.

The sample holds a few counts of this clone. V gene TRBV7-8 combines with J gene TRBJ2-6; D is uncertain. Trimming took 2 bases from V and 0 from J, leaving 2 bases between them. CDR3 length: 14 residues. Germline CDR1 reads SGHVS; CDR2 reads FQNEAQ. The CDR3 protein is CASSLRSGANVLTF. Written as DNA, the CDR3 is TGTGCCAGCAGCTTACGCTCTGGGGCCAACGTCCTGACTTTC. The full variable domain, its missing parts supplied by reference TRBV7-8 and TRBJ2-6, is GAGVSQSPRYKVAKRGQDVALRCDPISGHVSLFWYQQALGQGPEFLTYFQNEAQLDKSGLPSDRFFAERPEGSVSTLKIQRTQQEDSAVYLCASSLRSGANVLTFGAGSRLTVL.

This chain connects TRBV14 to TRBJ2-7, with 7 bases matching TRBD1. The J segment lost 2 bases and the V segment lost 6 bases, leaving 10 bases of the junction unmatched. The CDR3 spans 15 residues. CDR1 is SGHDN and CDR2 is FVKESK in the germline V gene. CDR3 protein: CASRNSGTATYEQYF. The CDR3 nucleotides read TGTGCCAGCAGGAATTCCGGGACAGCTACCTACGAGCAGTACTTC.

The J gene is TRBJ1-3, the V gene TRBV9; D not certain. Trimming cost V 2 bases and J 5 bases, with 11 bases left between them. The CDR3 contains 14 residues. Per the germline V gene, CDR1 is SGDLS and CDR2 is YYNGEE. DNA of the CDR3: TGTGCCAGCAGCGTTCTGGACTTAAGAAACACCATATATTTT. Amino acid sequence: CASSVLDLRNTIYF. The whole variable domain, filled in from reference TRBV9 and TRBJ1-3, reads DSGVTQTPKHLITATGQRVTLRCSPRSGDLSVYWYQQSLDQGLQFLIQYYNGEERAKGNILERFSAQQFPDLHSELNLSSLELGDSALYFCASSVLDLRNTIYFGEGSWLTVV.

At least ten counts were recorded for this clone. The gene calls are TRBV13 and TRBJ2-5; no firm D call. From germline, CDR1 is PRHDT and CDR2 FYEKMQ (reference sequence). V was cut by 6 bases and J by 5 bases, with 13 bases left in between. The CDR3 totals 13 residues. The CDR3 loop is CASSFGLPETQYF. CDR3 DNA sequence: TGTGCCAGCAGTTTTGGCCTTCCGGAGACCCAGTACTTC.

The rearrangement uses TRBV4-1 and TRBJ2-4, with 8 nucleotides matching TRBD2. From germline, CDR1 is MGHRA and CDR2 YSYEKL. V shed 1 base and J 0 bases; nucleotides not matched to a gene: 8. There are 18 residues in the CDR3. The chain's CDR3 is CASSQGLATSVAKNIQYF. Here the CDR3 DNA reads TGCGCCAGCAGCCAAGGTTTAGCGACTAGCGTAGCCAAAAACATTCAGTACTTC.

This clone has more than one count but fewer than ten. The J gene is TRBJ2-7, the V gene TRBV13; 12 nucleotides line up with TRBD2. V dropped 1 base and J dropped 5; count of bases not matched to a gene: 6. The CDR3 is 16 residues long. The germline CDR1 and CDR2 sequences are PRHDT and FYEKMQ (reference sequence). Here the CDR3 DNA reads TGTGCCAGCAGCTTAGCGGGAACTAGCGGGAGGAACGAGCAGTACTTC. It encodes CASSLAGTSGRNEQYF.

The CDR3 loop reads CASSLTGSAETQYF. CDR3 DNA sequence: TGTGCCAGCAGCTTAACTGGTAGCGCAGAGACCCAGTACTTC. The J gene is TRBJ2-5, the V gene TRBV7-9; possible D gene TRBD2, 5 bases. CDR3 length: 14 amino acids. Germline lookup yields CDR1 SEHNR and CDR2 FQNEAQ (reference sequence). V lost 2 bases and J 4 bases, leaving 11 bases between the germline ends. Using reference TRBV7-9 and TRBJ2-5 for the parts outside the CDR3, the full variable domain is DTGVSQNPRHKITKRGQNVTFRCDPISEHNRLYWYRQTLGQGPEFLTYFQNEAQLEKSRLLSDRFSAERPKGSFSTLEIQRTEQGDSAMYLCASSLTGSAETQYFGPGTRLLVL.

The genes are TRBV27 and TRBJ2-3; perhaps TRBD2 as D (5 bases). In germline, CDR1 is MNHEY, CDR2 SMNVEV (reference sequence). The V end was cut by 6 bases, the J end by 0 bases, with 16 bases between. This CDR3 comprises 16 residues. CDR3 region: CASSRLLGTSTDTQYF. CDR3 sequence (DNA): TGTGCCAGCAGCCGTCTACTAGGAACTAGCACAGATACGCAGTATTTT.

The chain recombines TRBV10-3 with TRBJ2-1, with 10 bases matching TRBD1. Germline values: CDR1 ENHRY, CDR2 SYGVKD. With V trimmed by 3 bases and J by 3 bases, 2 bases remained unmatched. CDR3 length: 15 residues. The CDR3 nucleotides are TGTGCCATCAGTGAACGGACAGGGGGCTACAATGAGCAGTTCTTC. Residues: CAISERTGGYNEQFF.

This chain connects TRBV5-1 to TRBJ2-3; a possible D gene is TRBD2 (5 bases). This CDR3 has 15 amino acids. V gave up 5 bases and J gave up 6 bases, with 19 bases separating them. Germline CDR1 reads SGHRS; CDR2 reads YFSETQ. The CDR3 sequence is CASRFSPRSGDTQYF. Here the CDR3 DNA reads TGCGCCAGCAGGTTCTCCCCACGGTCGGGGGATACGCAGTATTTT. Looking up the rest from reference TRBV5-1 and TRBJ2-3 gives the full variable domain: KAGVTQTPRYLIKTRGQQVTLSCSPISGHRSVSWYQQTPGQGLQFLFEYFSETQRNKGNFPGRFSGRQFSNSRSEMNVSTLELGDSALYLCASRFSPRSGDTQYFGPGTRLTVL.

The CDR3 region has the DNA TGTGCCAGCAGCCCCCCGAGAACCGGGGAGCTGTTTTTT. Its protein product is CASSPPRTGELFF. The chain is built from TRBV7-2 and TRBJ2-2; D remains ambiguous. V shed 5 bases and J shed 5 bases, with 9 bases lying between them. The CDR3 spans 13 residues. Germline lookup yields CDR1 SGHTA and CDR2 FQGNSA.

This clone was seen only a few times. This rearrangement joins TRBV5-1 to TRBJ2-5; TRBD2 matches at 8 bases. Unmatched junction bases numbered 7, after V lost 4 bases and J lost 2 bases. CDR3 length equals 15 residues. Germline V CDR1 and CDR2: SGHRS, YFSETQ. The CDR3 nucleotides are TGCGCCAGCAGCGCGGGACTAGGTCGACAAGAGACCCAGTACTTC. Translated, it gives CASSAGLGRQETQYF.

This clone was seen only a few times. CDR3 nucleotide sequence: TGCGCCAGCAGCTCCGGACAGACTAACTATGGCTACACCTTC. It encodes CASSSGQTNYGYTF. This chain links TRBV5-1 with TRBJ1-2; weak D call: TRBD1 (6 bases). The ends were cut back, 3 bases at V and 0 bases at J, with 9 bases in the middle. This CDR3 comprises 14 residues. Germline V gene lookup returns CDR1 SGHRS and CDR2 YFSETQ.

The gene calls are TRBV18 and TRBJ2-3; 10 nucleotides match TRBD2. The germline CDR1 and CDR2 sequences are KGHSH and LQKENI. CDR3 length: 16 residues. After removal of 2 bases from V and 3 bases from J, the junction contained 5 bases not matched to a gene. CDR3 residues: CASSPVGLAATDTQYF. Written as DNA, the CDR3 is TGTGCCAGCTCACCAGTTGGACTAGCGGCTACAGATACGCAGTATTTT.